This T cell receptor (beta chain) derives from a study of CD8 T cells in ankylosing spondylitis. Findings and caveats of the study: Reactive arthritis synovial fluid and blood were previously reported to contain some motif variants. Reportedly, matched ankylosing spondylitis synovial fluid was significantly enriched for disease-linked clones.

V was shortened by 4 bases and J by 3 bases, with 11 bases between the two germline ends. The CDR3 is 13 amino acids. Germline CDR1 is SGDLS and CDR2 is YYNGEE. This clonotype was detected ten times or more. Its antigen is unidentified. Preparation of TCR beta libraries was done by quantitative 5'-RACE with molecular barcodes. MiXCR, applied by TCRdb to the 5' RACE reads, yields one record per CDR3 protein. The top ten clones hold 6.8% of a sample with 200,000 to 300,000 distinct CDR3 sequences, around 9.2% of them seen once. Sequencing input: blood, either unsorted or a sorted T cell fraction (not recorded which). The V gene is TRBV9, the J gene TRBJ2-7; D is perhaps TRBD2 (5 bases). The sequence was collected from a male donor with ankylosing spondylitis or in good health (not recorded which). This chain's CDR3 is CASSPRGGYEQYF. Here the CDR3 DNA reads TGTGCCAGCAGCCCCCGTGGAGGCTACGAGCAGTACTTC.